This T cell receptor (beta chain) was obtained from a study of regulatory T cells in long-lasting Graves disease. Points from the study as a whole: Accuracy could have been hurt by small sample size.

Germline trimming cut 2 bases from V and 8 bases from J; bases unmatched to any gene: 10. Germline CDR1 DFQATT, CDR2 SNEGSKA (reference sequence). The CDR3 spans 15 residues. The time point is: newly diagnosed GD, antithyroid drugs for less than 3 months. Extracted PBMC RNA gave rise to the TCR library. Libraries of TCR beta came from iRepertoire HTBI primers plus Arm-PCR of CDR3 regions. TCRdb re-called the multiplex PCR reads with MiXCR, one entry per CDR3 protein. This sample has a few hundred thousand distinct CDR3 sequences, with around 20% found just once. This clonotype was seen at least ten times. Its antigen remains unidentified.

The chain links TRBV20-1 to TRBJ2-1; TRBD2 matches at 9 bases. The sequencing here drew on peripheral blood mononuclear cells (PBMCs), taken at new diagnosis, from a patient treated with antithyroid drugs. This clonotype originated in a female donor with Graves disease. CDR3 loop: CSARFSGSLGDEQFF. CDR3 DNA sequence: TGCAGTGCTAGATTTAGCGGGAGCCTTGGGGATGAGCAGTTCTTC.